This T cell receptor (beta chain) came from a study of OX40 agonist ivuxolimab in advanced cancers. Overall study context: Patients received the agonistic anti-OX40 (CD134) antibody ivuxolimab. Patients assigned to dose escalation were diagnosed with hepatocellular carcinoma, melanoma, renal cell or head and neck cancer.

Trimming removed 3 bases at V and 4 bases at J, with 12 bases between. The germline V gene encodes CDR1 KGHSH and CDR2 LQKENI. This CDR3 has 15 amino acids. Repertoires were generated with immunoSEQ multiplex PCR, while TCRdb's copy carries only in-frame clones and drops some. There are tens of thousands of clones in the sample; over 70% occur only once, and approximately 1.7% lies in the top ten. V usage is TRBV18 and J usage is TRBJ2-2; D is undetermined. The sequence derives from an adult with an advanced solid tumor such as melanoma, head and neck, liver or kidney cancer. The sequencing used CD4+ or CD8+ T cells sorted from blood, collected in a trial of the OX40 agonist ivuxolimab. In DNA form, the CDR3 reads TGTGCCAGCTCACCTTCGGACCAAGGCACCGGGGAGCTGTTTTTT. This codes for CASSPSDQGTGELFF.